These 27 T cell receptor beta chains were sequenced from one sample in a study of CD8+ T cells in alopecia areata. The sequencing template was cDNA reverse transcribed from extracted RNA. Assay used: immunoSEQ multiplex PCR; TCRdb lists only in-frame clones, some missing. The profile shows some 170,000 clones, roughly 63% of them singletons. Specimen: CD4+ T cells sorted from blood, collected at week 0. The receptors were sampled from a human donor with alopecia areata.

V and J are TRBV30 and TRBJ2-7; D is unclear. Trimming pared 0 bases from V and 2 bases from J, leaving 11 bases between. Per germline, CDR1 GTSNPN and CDR2 SVGIG (reference sequence). The CDR3 loop spans 14 amino acids. CDR3 sequence (DNA): TGTGCCTGGAGTGTACTAATTGGCACCTACGAGCAGTACTTC. It codes for CAWSVLIGTYEQYF.

This clone was observed a handful of times. The chain combines TRBV29-1 with TRBJ2-7; 7 bases line up with TRBD1. The CDR3 has 12 amino acids. J gave up 3 bases and V 2 bases, and 1 base lay outside the gene matches. CDR1 and CDR2 (germline): SQVTM, ANQGSEA. The CDR3 region is CSVEQGVYEQYF. CDR3 sequence (DNA): TGCAGCGTTGAACAGGGGGTCTACGAGCAGTACTTC.

The rearrangement uses TRBV11-2 and TRBJ2-3; D remains unclear. Trimming cost V 5 bases and J 1 base, with 10 bases left between them. The CDR3 contains 14 residues. Germline CDR1 and CDR2: SGHAT and FQNNGV. The CDR3 sequence is CASSLETRTDTQYF. As DNA, the CDR3 is TGTGCCAGCAGCCTTGAGACCCGCACAGATACGCAGTATTTT.

As for this clone: One junction end does not reproduce the germline sequence, and a read error may be involved. The chain joins TRBV10-3 to TRBJ2-3; D uncertain. This CDR3 contains 13 residues. Germline V gene lookup returns CDR1 ENHRY and CDR2 SYGVKD. Here the CDR3 DNA reads TGTGCCATCAGTGAGTCGGCTCCAGAGACGCAGTATTTT. Residues: CAISESAPETQYF.

This clone has only a few counts. The chain recombines TRBV29-1 with TRBJ1-1; 8 nucleotides line up with TRBD1. This CDR3 contains 12 residues. The V gene's germline CDR1 is SQVTM and CDR2 ANQGSEA. The V gene end was trimmed by 7 bases and the J gene end by 8 bases; junction bases not matched to a gene: 9. CDR3 sequence: CSAHRDRGEAFF. CDR3 DNA sequence: TGCAGCGCCCATCGTGACAGGGGCGAAGCTTTCTTT.

The chain employs TRBV27 and TRBJ2-1; no clear D gene. The CDR3 totals 13 residues. Germline-derived CDR1 and CDR2 are MNHEY and SMNVEV (reference sequence). Trimming removed 0 bases from V and 11 bases from J, with 11 bases in between. The CDR3 DNA is TGTGCCAGCAGTTTATCCCAGTGGAAGCAGCAGTTCTTC. It yields the protein CASSLSQWKQQFF.

This clone has just a few counts. The chain joins TRBV28 to TRBJ2-7, with D maybe TRBD2 (7 bases). The CDR3 is 12 amino acids. Germline lookup yields CDR1 MDHEN and CDR2 SYDVKM. V was trimmed by 6 bases and J by 13 bases, leaving 19 bases between them. CDR3 in amino acids: CASREGEGQPYF. In DNA form, the CDR3 reads TGTGCCAGCAGAGAGGGGGAGGGCCAGCCCTACTTC.

The chain is built from TRBV11-2 and TRBJ2-7; no firm D call. This CDR3 region has 14 residues. CDR1 and CDR2 from the germline V gene are SGHAT and FQNNGV. The V end lost 1 base, the J end lost 6 bases, and 13 bases lay between the germline ends. CDR3 loop: CASSLGRLPLEQYF. DNA for the CDR3: TGTGCCAGCAGCTTAGGGCGGCTCCCTCTCGAGCAGTACTTC.

The chain recombines TRBV29-1 with TRBJ2-1, with no clear D. In germline, CDR1 is SQVTM, CDR2 ANQGSEA. The CDR3 loop spans 9 amino acids. V dropped 6 bases and J dropped 12 bases, with 9 bases sitting between them. The CDR3 region is CSVGLPQFF. CDR3 nucleotides: TGCAGCGTGGGTCTCCCGCAGTTCTTC.

This clone was seen only once. V and J are TRBV14 and TRBJ2-3; D is undetermined. V lost 0 bases, J lost 3 bases, and 13 bases lay in between. CDR3 size: 16 residues. Germline CDR1 reads SGHDN; CDR2 reads FVKESK. The CDR3 DNA reads TGTGCCAGCAGCCAAGATCCCACGGGCTGGACAGATACGCAGTATTTT. Translating gives CASSQDPTGWTDTQYF.

The genes are TRBV29-1 and TRBJ1-2, with unresolved D. Per the germline V gene, CDR1 is SQVTM and CDR2 is ANQGSEA. V was clipped by 1 base and J by 1 base, with 10 bases between them. The CDR3 loop spans 14 amino acids. The CDR3 protein is CSVEGGKDNYGYTF. The DNA for the CDR3 is TGCAGCGTTGAAGGGGGAAAGGATAACTATGGCTACACCTTC.

CDR3 nucleotides: TGCGCCAGCAGCTACTATAGCGGACAAGGGGAGCAGTACTTC. Translation: CASSYYSGQGEQYF. This chain uses TRBV5-1 with TRBJ2-7, with D possibly TRBD2 on 6 matching bases. The CDR3 spans 14 residues. Germline V gene lookup returns CDR1 SGHRS and CDR2 YFSETQ. V shed 3 bases and J shed 7 bases, with 17 bases lying between them.

This clone has a single count. The genes are TRBV15 and TRBJ1-6, with D perhaps matching TRBD1 (5 bases). The CDR3 runs to 13 residues. Germline CDR1 LNHNV, CDR2 YYDKDF (reference sequence). The V and J ends lost 11 bases and 3 bases respectively, with 11 bases between them. The CDR3 nucleotides are TGTGCCGGGCGGGACGGCTATAATTCACCCCTCCACTTT. This sequence encodes CAGRDGYNSPLHF.

This clone appeared a few times. The identical CDR3 is also encoded by other nucleotide sequences in the sample. The chain is built from TRBV30 and TRBJ2-3; D is unresolved. Germline CDR1 reads GTSNPN; CDR2 reads SVGIG (reference sequence). The V end lost 1 base, the J end lost 2 bases, and 4 bases lay between the germline ends. The CDR3 length is 12 residues. DNA of the CDR3: TGTGCCTGGAGTGAATCCACAGATACGCAGTATTTT. Translated, it gives CAWSESTDTQYF.

The chain joins TRBV6-5 to TRBJ1-2; the D gene is possibly TRBD1 (6 bases). V was trimmed by 0 bases and J by 6 bases, leaving 11 bases between them. CDR1 is MNHEY, CDR2 SVGAGI, per germline. The CDR3 consists of 14 residues. In nucleotides, the CDR3 is TGTGCCAGCAGTTACTCCCCCCAGGGGAATGGCTACACCTTC. Protein sequence: CASSYSPQGNGYTF.

There are a few counts of this clone. V gene TRBV5-6 combines with J gene TRBJ1-4; D is ambiguous. The V gene lost 4 bases and the J gene lost 10 bases, with 17 bases spanning the gap. Per the germline V gene, CDR1 is SGHDT and CDR2 is YYEEEE. The CDR3 length is 14 residues. The CDR3 sequence is CASSETAAWGKLFF. DNA of the CDR3: TGTGCCAGCAGCGAAACAGCCGCCTGGGGAAAACTGTTTTTT.

The rearrangement links TRBV7-2 to TRBJ2-7; D possibly corresponds to TRBD1 (6 bases). CDR1 SGHTA and CDR2 FQGNSA come from the germline V gene. V was cut by 5 bases and J by 2 bases, with 22 bases left in between. The CDR3 runs 17 residues. CDR3 sequence: CASSPSFQDRLAYEQYF. The CDR3 bases are TGTGCCAGCAGCCCCTCTTTTCAAGACAGGTTAGCCTACGAGCAGTACTTC.

The chain uses TRBV6-5 and TRBJ1-1; D remains unclear. V was trimmed by 6 bases and J by 3 bases, leaving 11 bases between them. Germline V CDR1 and CDR2: MNHEY, SVGAGI. The CDR3 contains 13 residues. As DNA, the CDR3 is TGTGCCAGCAGGGAAGTAAGGGACACTGAAGCTTTCTTT. It specifies CASREVRDTEAFF.

This chain connects TRBV30 to TRBJ2-3; TRBD2 aligns across 8 bases. The J segment lost 7 bases and the V segment lost 2 bases, leaving 8 bases of the junction unmatched. This CDR3 contains 14 residues. Germline CDR1 GTSNPN, CDR2 SVGIG (reference sequence). The CDR3 reads CAWSRATSGNTQYF. CDR3 nucleotides: TGTGCCTGGAGTAGGGCAACTAGCGGCAATACGCAGTATTTT.

The J gene is TRBJ2-7, the V gene TRBV7-9, with 8 bases that match TRBD2. Looked up from germline, CDR1 is SEHNR and CDR2 is FQNEAQ (reference sequence). This CDR3 has 16 residues. V shed 5 bases and J 5 bases; nucleotides not matched to a gene: 14. The CDR3 nucleotides read TGTGCCAGCAGCGCCCGGGGGGGAACAAGAGGCCACGAGCAGTACTTC. Translated, it gives CASSARGGTRGHEQYF.

The chain is built from TRBV6-6 and TRBJ1-6; 9 bases map to TRBD1. The V gene's germline CDR1 is MNHNY and CDR2 SVGAGI (reference sequence). The CDR3 runs to 16 residues. The V gene end was trimmed by 6 bases and the J gene end by 7 bases; junction bases not matched to a gene: 10. This chain's CDR3 is CASSSGQGRINSPLHF. CDR3 nucleotide sequence: TGTGCCAGCAGCTCGGGACAGGGACGTATCAATTCACCCCTCCACTTT.

This clone has more than one count but fewer than ten. The rearrangement uses TRBV5-1 and TRBJ1-6; 9 bases map to TRBD1. Looked up from germline, CDR1 is SGHRS and CDR2 is YFSETQ. CDR3 length: 14 residues. Trimming at V came to 3 bases and at J to 8 bases, leaving 3 bases not matched to a gene. The CDR3 is CASSWDRAYSPLHF. In nucleotides, the CDR3 is TGCGCCAGCAGCTGGGACAGGGCTTATTCACCCCTCCACTTT.

The chain links TRBV30 to TRBJ1-5, with D possibly being TRBD1 (5 bases). V was pared by 8 bases and J by 4 bases, with 18 bases between. Germline CDR1 GTSNPN, CDR2 SVGIG (reference sequence). This CDR3 contains 14 residues. CDR3 sequence (DNA): TGTGCCGTGGGAAAGGTGGGGGGAAATCAGCCCCAGCATTTT. Its protein is CAVGKVGGNQPQHF.

The V and J genes are TRBV10-3 and TRBJ1-1; TRBD1 aligns across 10 bases. V shed 5 bases and J 11 bases; nucleotides not matched to a gene: 5. The CDR3 spans 12 residues. CDR1 is ENHRY, CDR2 SYGVKD, per germline. The CDR3 DNA sequence: TGTGCCATCAGTCCCGGGACAGGGGACGCTTTCTTT. This sequence encodes CAISPGTGDAFF.

The rearrangement links TRBV2 to TRBJ2-3; the D is unclear. V was shortened by 2 bases and J by 2 bases, with 11 bases between the two germline ends. Looked up from germline, CDR1 is SNHLY and CDR2 is FYNNEI. The CDR3 contains 15 residues. CDR3: CASSESGRITDTQYF. Here the CDR3 DNA reads TGTGCCAGCAGTGAAAGTGGGCGGATCACAGATACGCAGTATTTT.

The chain joins TRBV5-1 to TRBJ2-5, with 10 bases aligning to TRBD1. CDR3 length: 15 amino acids. The germline V gene has CDR1 SGHRS and CDR2 YFSETQ. Trimming removed 0 bases from V and 5 bases from J; junction bases left unmatched: 4. This CDR3 is CASSLGGTGDETQYF. The CDR3 region has the DNA TGCGCCAGCAGCTTGGGCGGGACAGGGGACGAGACCCAGTACTTC. Full variable domain (rest looked up from reference TRBV5-1 and TRBJ2-5): KAGVTQTPRYLIKTRGQQVTLSCSPISGHRSVSWYQQTPGQGLQFLFEYFSETQRNKGNFPGRFSGRQFSNSRSEMNVSTLELGDSALYLCASSLGGTGDETQYFGPGTRLLVL.

The chain joins TRBV29-1 to TRBJ2-2; TRBD2 is a possible D gene (5 bases). The V and J ends lost 7 bases and 0 bases respectively, with 15 bases between them. CDR1 and CDR2 from the germline V gene are SQVTM and ANQGSEA. CDR3 length equals 15 residues. This CDR3 is CSAKTSGTNTGELFF. For the CDR3, the DNA is TGCAGCGCCAAAACTTCGGGGACGAACACCGGGGAGCTGTTTTTT.